This T cell receptor (beta chain) appears in the sequencing data of a study of blood T cells in healthy people across ages. Whole-study findings and limits: Across samples, TCR beta diversity tracked strongly with naive T cell percentage.

V was clipped by 3 bases and J by 7 bases; unmatched bases: 8. The length of the CDR3 is 14 residues. Germline V lookup: CDR1 KGHSH, CDR2 LQKENI. A second PCR of roughly 7 to 11 cycles used a sample-barcoded 5' primer and a J-beta primer mix. Carrying 12 random nucleotides, a template-switch adaptor labeled each individual cDNA molecule. TCRdb passed the 5' RACE reads through MiXCR, listing each CDR3 protein once. Of around 870,000 distinct CDR3 sequences detected, 29% appear once; the ten largest clones hold 17%. This clonotype has more than one count but fewer than ten. Its antigen is unknown. The V call is TRBV18, the J call TRBJ1-1; 7 positions agree with TRBD1. Sequencing was performed on blood. The origin of this receptor is an elderly woman in good health. CDR3 sequence (DNA): TGTGCCAGCTCACCGGGACAGAATTTCGGTGAAGCTTTCTTT. It codes for CASSPGQNFGEAFF.